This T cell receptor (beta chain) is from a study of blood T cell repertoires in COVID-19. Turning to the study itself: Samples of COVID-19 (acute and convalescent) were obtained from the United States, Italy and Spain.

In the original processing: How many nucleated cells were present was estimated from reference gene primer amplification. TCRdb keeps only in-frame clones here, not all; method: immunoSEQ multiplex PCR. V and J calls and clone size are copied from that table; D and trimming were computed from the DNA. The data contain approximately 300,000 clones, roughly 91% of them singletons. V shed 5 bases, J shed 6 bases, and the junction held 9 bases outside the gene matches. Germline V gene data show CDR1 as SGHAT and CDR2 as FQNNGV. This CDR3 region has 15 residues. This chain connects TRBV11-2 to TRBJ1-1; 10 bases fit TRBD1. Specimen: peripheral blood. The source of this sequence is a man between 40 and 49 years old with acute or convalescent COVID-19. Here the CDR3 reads CASSPRQGATAEAFF. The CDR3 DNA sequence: TGTGCCAGCAGCCCGCGACAGGGGGCTACTGCTGAAGCTTTCTTT.